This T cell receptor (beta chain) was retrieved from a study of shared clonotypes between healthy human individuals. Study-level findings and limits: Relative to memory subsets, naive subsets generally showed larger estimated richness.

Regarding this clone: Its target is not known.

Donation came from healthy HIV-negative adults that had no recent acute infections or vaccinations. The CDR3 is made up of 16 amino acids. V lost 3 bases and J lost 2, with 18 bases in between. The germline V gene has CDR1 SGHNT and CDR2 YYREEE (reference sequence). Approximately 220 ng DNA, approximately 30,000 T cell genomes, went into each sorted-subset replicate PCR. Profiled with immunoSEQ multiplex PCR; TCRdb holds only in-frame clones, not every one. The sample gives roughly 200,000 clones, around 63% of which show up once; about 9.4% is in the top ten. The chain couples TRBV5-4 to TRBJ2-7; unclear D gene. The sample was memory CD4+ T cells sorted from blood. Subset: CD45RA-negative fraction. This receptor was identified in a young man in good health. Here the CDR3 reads CASSSPGLGLTYEQYF. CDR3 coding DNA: TGTGCCAGCAGCTCGCCCGGTCTGGGGTTAACCTACGAGCAGTACTTC. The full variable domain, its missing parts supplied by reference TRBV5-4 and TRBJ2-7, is ETGVTQSPTHLIKTRGQQVTLRCSSQSGHNTVSWYQQALGQGPQFIFQYYREEENGRGNFPPRFSGLQFPNYSSELNVNALELDDSALYLCASSSPGLGLTYEQYFGPGTRLTVT.